Shown below are 13 T cell receptor beta chains from a single sample sequenced in a study of T cells in Graves' hyperthyroidism and ophthalmopathy. RNA transcripts provided the source from which TCR beta CDR3 regions were amplified. RT-PCR in the first round (using the HTBI primer set) targeted the TCR CDR3. In TCRdb, the multiplex PCR reads were re-called with MiXCR into one record per CDR3 protein. Here the sample spans around 440,000 distinct CDR3 sequences, more than 15% being singletons. The specimen sequenced was blood. Every receptor here comes from a woman younger than 35 with Graves' hyperthyroidism.

This sequence joins TRBV5-5 and TRBJ2-4, with a weak D call TRBD1 (6 bases). The length of the CDR3 is 12 residues. With 4 bases removed from V and 5 bases from J, the gap between germline ends came to 7 bases. The germline V gene encodes CDR1 SGHKS and CDR2 YYEKEE (reference sequence). The CDR3 DNA follows: TGTGCCAGCAGCCACAGGGAAAACATTCAGTACTTC. It codes for CASSHRENIQYF.

The sample holds many counts of this clonotype. V gene TRBV6-5 combines with J gene TRBJ2-7; D is perhaps TRBD1 (5 bases). The CDR3 has 16 residues. Germline V gene lookup returns CDR1 MNHEY and CDR2 SVGAGI. Trimming took off 0 bases at V and 4 bases at J, with 16 bases between the two ends. CDR3 protein: CASSYSAQQGLYEQYF. For the CDR3, the DNA is TGTGCCAGCAGTTACTCCGCTCAGCAGGGTCTGTACGAGCAGTACTTC.

This clonotype was seen many times. The rearrangement links TRBV9 to TRBJ2-1; tentatively, D is TRBD2 (6 bases). Germline lookup yields CDR1 SGDLS and CDR2 YYNGEE. V lost 4 bases and J lost 11, with 22 bases in between. The CDR3 covers 15 residues. Here the CDR3 DNA reads TGTGCCAGCAGCCCGCCCGGGGGTAGCGCGAACAAGCAGTTCTTC. Translation: CASSPPGGSANKQFF. Together with reference TRBV9 and TRBJ2-1, the CDR3 gives the full variable domain: DSGVTQTPKHLITATGQRVTLRCSPRSGDLSVYWYQQSLDQGLQFLIQYYNGEERAKGNILERFSAQQFPDLHSELNLSSLELGDSALYFCASSPPGGSANKQFFGPGTRLTVL.

This clonotype was observed many times. The genes are TRBV5-1 and TRBJ1-2; D not certain. V gave up 4 bases and J gave up 8 bases, with 15 bases separating them. Germline V CDR1 and CDR2: SGHRS, YFSETQ. The CDR3 contains 13 residues. The DNA of the CDR3 is TGCGCCAGCAGCGACCCGGGGTCTGGCGGCTACACCTTC. Residues: CASSDPGSGGYTF.

The chain carries TRBV9 and TRBJ2-5, with 16 bases lining up with TRBD2. V shed 0 bases and J 5 bases; nucleotides not matched to a gene: 7. This CDR3 spans 18 amino acids. Germline V lookup: CDR1 SGDLS, CDR2 YYNGEE. The CDR3 loop is CASSVGGTSGGALETQYF. The CDR3 DNA reads TGTGCCAGCAGCGTAGGAGGGACTAGCGGGGGGGCGTTGGAGACCCAGTACTTC.

The rearrangement joins TRBV5-1 to TRBJ2-3; D might be TRBD2 (7 bases). Germline CDR1 and CDR2: SGHRS and YFSETQ. The CDR3 contains 17 residues. V gave up 0 bases and J gave up 3 bases, with 17 bases separating them. The CDR3 loop is CASSLDPIGGRTDTQYF. The CDR3 nucleotides read TGCGCCAGCAGCTTGGACCCTATCGGGGGGCGAACAGATACGCAGTATTTT.

This clonotype was found many times. V usage is TRBV28 and J usage is TRBJ2-7; 8 bases are shared with TRBD2. Losses at the gene ends were 1 base for V and 0 bases for J; bases not matched to a gene: 2. Germline V gives CDR1 MDHEN, CDR2 SYDVKM. This CDR3 is built from 15 residues. CDR3 bases: TGTGCCAGCAGTTTATACAGCGGGAGCTCCTACGAGCAGTACTTC. Translation: CASSLYSGSSYEQYF.

Many counts were recorded for this clonotype. This sequence joins TRBV6-1 and TRBJ2-3, with 9 bases identical to TRBD2. Germline V lookup: CDR1 MNHNS, CDR2 SASEGT. The CDR3 length is 18 residues. The J segment lost 3 bases and the V segment lost 6 bases, leaving 16 bases of the junction unmatched. The CDR3 DNA reads TGTGCCAGCAGCCCCCGCCTAGCGGGACACCTAATGACAGATACGCAGTATTTT. Amino acids: CASSPRLAGHLMTDTQYF.

The V call is TRBV7-9, the J call TRBJ2-2, with D unresolved. Germline lookup yields CDR1 SEHNR and CDR2 FQNEAQ (reference sequence). CDR3 size: 11 residues. Trimming pared 4 bases from V and 7 bases from J, leaving 4 bases between. DNA for the CDR3: TGTGCCAGCAGCTCGGTCGGGGAGCTGTTTTTT. Residues: CASSSVGELFF.

This clonotype showed up many times. The V gene is TRBV18, the J gene TRBJ1-4, with D perhaps matching TRBD1 (6 bases). Germline V CDR1 and CDR2: KGHSH, LQKENI. V gave up 3 bases and J gave up 12 bases, with 17 bases separating them. This CDR3 is built from 14 residues. The CDR3 is CASSPRTAAVELFF. The CDR3 DNA is TGTGCCAGCTCACCCAGGACAGCCGCCGTCGAACTGTTTTTT.

This clonotype was seen many times. This chain joins TRBV2 and TRBJ2-5; D ambiguous. CDR1 is SNHLY, CDR2 FYNNEI, per germline. The CDR3 consists of 15 residues. With 7 bases removed from V and 1 base from J, the gap between germline ends came to 16 bases. CDR3 in amino acids: CASNAQDLTQETQYF. Written as DNA, the CDR3 is TGTGCCAGCAATGCTCAGGACCTTACCCAAGAGACCCAGTACTTC.

The chain has TRBV19 and TRBJ2-3; tentative D call: TRBD1 (7 bases). Germline assignment: CDR1 LNHDA and CDR2 SQIVND (reference sequence). The V end lost 5 bases, the J end lost 6 bases, and 33 bases lay between the germline ends. CDR3 length: 20 amino acids. The chain's CDR3 is CASSGGGERINGSKVDTQYF. In DNA, the CDR3 is TGTGCCAGTAGTGGAGGGGGCGAAAGGATTAACGGGAGTAAGGTGGATACGCAGTATTTT.

This clonotype has a handful of counts. The chain has TRBV4-1 and TRBJ2-1, with D unresolved. Germline V gene sequence: CDR1 MGHRA, CDR2 YSYEKL. The CDR3 extends over 14 amino acids. Trimming cost V 3 bases and J 6 bases, with 12 bases left between them. As DNA, the CDR3 is TGCGCCAGCAGCCAGGTGGGGAATCCCAATGAGCAGTTCTTC. This encodes CASSQVGNPNEQFF.